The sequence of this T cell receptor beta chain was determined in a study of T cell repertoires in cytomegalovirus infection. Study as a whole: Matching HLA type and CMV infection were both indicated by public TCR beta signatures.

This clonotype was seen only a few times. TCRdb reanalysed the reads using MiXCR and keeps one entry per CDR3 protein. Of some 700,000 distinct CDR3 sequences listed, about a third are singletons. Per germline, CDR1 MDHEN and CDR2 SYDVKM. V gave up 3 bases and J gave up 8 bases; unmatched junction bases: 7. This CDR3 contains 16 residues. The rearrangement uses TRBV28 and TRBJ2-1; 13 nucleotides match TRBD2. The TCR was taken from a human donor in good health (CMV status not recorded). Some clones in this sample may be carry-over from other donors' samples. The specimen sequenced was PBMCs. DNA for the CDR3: TGTGCCAGCAGTTTTCCGACTAGCGGGGGGAGGTATGAGCAGTTCTTC. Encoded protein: CASSFPTSGGRYEQFF.